Reported below is one TCR beta chain. Its antigen is currently unknown. The time point denotes: week 47, end of study. Doses consisted of 300 ug of mutant IDH1 20-mer peptide each, paired with topical imiquimod. Profiled with immunoSEQ multiplex PCR; TCRdb holds only in-frame clones, not every one. Of 75,000 to 95,000 clones in the sample, over 85% were seen once. This record belongs to a study of a mutant IDH1 vaccine in newly diagnosed glioma. Study information: Visit timing is recorded as week 35 for V12 and week 47 for V13.

Study-level results: Top-clonotype changes in peripheral T cells seemed unrelated to pseudoprogression.

The J segment lost 1 base and the V segment lost 2 bases, leaving 8 bases of the junction unmatched. Looked up from germline, CDR1 is LGHNA and CDR2 is YNFKEQ. The CDR3 contains 18 residues. The receptor's source is a woman between 45 and 65 years old with glioma. The chain recombines TRBV4-2 with TRBJ2-2; the match to TRBD1 covers 9 bases. This material consisted of PBMCs, taken from a glioma patient whose treatment included an IDH1 peptide vaccine. The CDR3 DNA sequence: TGTGCCAGCAGCCAAAAGACTGGGACAGGGAAGAACACCGGGGAGCTGTTTTTT. Translated, it gives CASSQKTGTGKNTGELFF.